This T cell receptor beta chain stems from a study of T cell repertoires in cytomegalovirus infection. Study-wide results and caveats: Cumulative frequency of public TCR beta families picked out carriers of CMV plus the relevant HLA. CMV-specific TCR beta clonotypes restricted by HLA-C dominated the ex vivo response.

TCRdb re-analysed the reads in MiXCR, keeping a single row per CDR3 protein. The sample gives about 340,000 distinct CDR3 sequences, about 28% of which show up once; around 20% is in the top ten. To note about this clonotype: No antigen is known for it.

The sample in question was cultured PBMCs, obtained from culture after CMV antigen stimulation. This clonotype was obtained from a human donor in good health (CMV status not recorded). Some clones in this sample may be carry-over from other donors' samples.

In nucleotides, the CDR3 is TGTGCCAGCAGTATCCTAGGACGGTGGGAAGAGACCCAGTACTTC. It translates to CASSILGRWEETQYF. This rearrangement joins TRBV12-3 or TRBV12-4 to TRBJ2-5; D is undetermined. V shed 5 bases and J shed 3 bases, with 16 bases lying between them. The length of the CDR3 is 15 residues.